The T cell receptor beta chain under discussion was sequenced for a study of cytomegalovirus exposure and HLA in healthy donors. For the study at large: Around 80 million unique TCR sequences came from HLA-typed donors in an early release. Study results and caveats: It was reported that the classifier diagnosed cytomegalovirus status with high specificity and sensitivity in both the original and validation cohorts. The majority of TCR sequences were rare, yet some public TCRs appeared in many donors.

Points on this clone: Its target is unknown.

Germline V lookup: CDR1 SGDLS, CDR2 YYNGEE. The CDR3 is made up of 17 amino acids. With V trimmed by 1 base and J by 7 bases, 11 bases remained unmatched. It was with 60 Vbeta and 13 Jbeta primers that the PCR ran. TCRdb's table, derived via immunoSEQ multiplex PCR, lists solely in-frame clones and lacks some. The sample lists about 150,000 clones; 80% were seen once. The clonotype was recovered from a man younger than 45 in good health and CMV-seropositive. This chain joins TRBV9 and TRBJ2-2, with 9 bases identical to TRBD1. The sequencing sample was made of PBMCs. The CDR3 bases are TGTGCCAGCAGCGTAAGCCCCTCGGGACAGGGCCACGGGGAGCTGTTTTTT. This gives the protein CASSVSPSGQGHGELFF.